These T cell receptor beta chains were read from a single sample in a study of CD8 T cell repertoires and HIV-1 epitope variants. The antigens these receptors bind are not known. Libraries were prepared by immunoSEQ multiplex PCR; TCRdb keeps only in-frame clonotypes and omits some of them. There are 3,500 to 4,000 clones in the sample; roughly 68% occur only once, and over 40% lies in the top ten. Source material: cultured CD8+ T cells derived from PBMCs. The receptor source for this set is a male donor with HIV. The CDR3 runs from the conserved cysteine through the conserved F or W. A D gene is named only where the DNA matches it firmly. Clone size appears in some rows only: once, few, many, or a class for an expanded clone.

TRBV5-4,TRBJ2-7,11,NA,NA,TGTGCCAGCAGCTTGGGTGGCGAGCAGTACTTC,CASSLGGEQYF
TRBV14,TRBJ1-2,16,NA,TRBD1,TGTGCCAGCAGCCAAGACCTCTTAACAGGGGGTGACGGCTACACCTTC,CASSQDLLTGGDGYTF
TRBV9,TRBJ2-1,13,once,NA,TGTGCCAGCAGCGTAAAAATTTGGGGTGAGCAGTTCTTC,CASSVKIWGEQFF
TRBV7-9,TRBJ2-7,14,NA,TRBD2,TGTGCCAGCAGCTTATCAGCGGGAGCAGTAGAGCAGTACTTC,CASSLSAGAVEQYF
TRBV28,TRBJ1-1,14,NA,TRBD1,TGTGCCAGCAGTACCCAACAGGGGGTAACTGAAGCTTTCTTT,CASSTQQGVTEAFF
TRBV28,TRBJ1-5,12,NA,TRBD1,TGTGCCAGCAGTTTCGTGGAGGGGGCCTGGGATTTT,CASSFVEGAWDF
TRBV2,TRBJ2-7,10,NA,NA,TGTGCCAGCAGTTCCTACGAGCAGTACTTC,CASSSYEQYF
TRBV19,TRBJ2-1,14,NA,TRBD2,TGTGCCAGTAGCGGGTTGGCGGGGGGTGTTGAGCAGTTCTTC,CASSGLAGGVEQFF
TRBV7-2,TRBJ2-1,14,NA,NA,TGTGCCAGCAGCTTACAATTGGACAGATTTGGGCAGTTCTTC,CASSLQLDRFGQFF
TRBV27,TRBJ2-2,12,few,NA,TGTGCCAGCAGGGTCGGGACCGGGGAGCTGTTTTTT,CASRVGTGELFF
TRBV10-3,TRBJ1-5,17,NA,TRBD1,TGTGCCATCAGTGAGGGGTCAGGGGGCGGAGACAATCAGCCCCAGCATTTT,CAISEGSGGGDNQPQHF
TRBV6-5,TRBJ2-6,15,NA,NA,TGTGCCAGCAGTTACTCCTTCTCTGGGGCCAACGTCCTGACTTTC,CASSYSFSGANVLTF
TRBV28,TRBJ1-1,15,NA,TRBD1,TGTGCCAGCCACTCGGACAGGGGGCTAAACACTGAAGCTTTCTTT,CASHSDRGLNTEAFF
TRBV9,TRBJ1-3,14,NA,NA,TGTGCCAGCAGCGCCGGGGCTCGCGGAAACACCATATATTTT,CASSAGARGNTIYF
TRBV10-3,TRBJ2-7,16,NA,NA,TGTGCCATCAGTGAGTCTCGGGCAGGGGCCTCCTACGAGCAGTACTTC,CAISESRAGASYEQYF
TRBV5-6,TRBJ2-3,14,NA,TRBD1,TGTGCCAGCAACTCAGGGGGTTTCGCAGATACGCAGTATTTT,CASNSGGFADTQYF
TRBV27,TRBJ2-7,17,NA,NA,TGTGCCAGCAGTCACCTAGACGGGTCTGAGAGCTCCTACGAGCAGTACTTC,CASSHLDGSESSYEQYF
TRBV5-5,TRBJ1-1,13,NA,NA,TGTGCCAGCAGCTTGGGGGTGGACACTGAAGCTTTCTTT,CASSLGVDTEAFF
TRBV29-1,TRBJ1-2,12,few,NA,TGCAGCACGACTCAGGGGAGCTATGGCTACACCTTC,CSTTQGSYGYTF
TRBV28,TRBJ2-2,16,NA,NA,TGTGCCAGCAGTTTTTTAGCCCAGGATGGCACCGGGGAGCTGTTTTTT,CASSFLAQDGTGELFF
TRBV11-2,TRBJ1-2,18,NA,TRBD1,TGTGCCAGCAGCTCTACTTTTGGGACAGCCTTTCTAAACTATGGCTACACCTTC,CASSSTFGTAFLNYGYTF